The clone carrying this TCR beta chain was seen just once. Its antigen is undetermined. These data come from a study of cytomegalovirus exposure and HLA in healthy donors. Study conclusions and caveats: Researchers counted 180 or so TCR beta chains as cytomegalovirus-associated. Using the classifier, cytomegalovirus status was reportedly diagnosed with high specificity and sensitivity.

PCR used 60 Vbeta primers and 13 Jbeta primers. Sequencing used immunoSEQ multiplex PCR; TCRdb keeps in-frame clones, though not all of them. The sample includes about 160,000 clones, roughly 85% of them seen just once. The V and J ends lost 3 bases and 4 bases respectively, with 5 bases between them. This CDR3 region has 12 residues. In germline, CDR1 is SGHTS, CDR2 YDEGEE. This receptor was identified in a man in his forties in good health and CMV-seronegative. The sample taken for sequencing was PBMCs. The rearrangement joins TRBV5-8 to TRBJ2-1; D is undetermined. This CDR3 reads CASSSIYNEQFF. The CDR3 nucleotides read TGTGCCAGCAGCTCAATTTACAATGAGCAGTTCTTC.